The rows below give T cell receptor beta chains drawn from one sample of a study of cytomegalovirus exposure and HLA in healthy donors. The assay was immunoSEQ multiplex PCR, and TCRdb's table has in-frame clones only and misses some. The table has roughly 200,000 clones, roughly 80% seen once. Source material: PBMCs. The source is a woman aged 18-29 years in good health and CMV-seronegative. Each CDR3 is given with its conserved first and last residue. A D gene is named only where the DNA matches it firmly.

v_gene	d_gene	j_gene	CDR3nt	CDR3aa
TRBV6-5	-	TRBJ1-1	TGTGCCAGCAGGGTCGGACAGACCTTGAACACTGAAGCTTTCTTT	CASRVGQTLNTEAFF
TRBV7-9	-	TRBJ2-1	TGTGCCAGCAGCTTCTCTAGTCACAATGAGCAGTTCTTC	CASSFSSHNEQFF
TRBV5-1	TRBD1	TRBJ1-2	TGCGCCAGCAGCCCCGGACAGGGGGCTAACTATGGCTACACCTTC	CASSPGQGANYGYTF
TRBV28	-	TRBJ1-2	TGTGCCAGCATCCCTGCTGGGCAGAGGGTCTATGGCTACACCTTC	CASIPAGQRVYGYTF
TRBV30	-	TRBJ2-2	TGTGCCTGGAGTGTTCTCTTCACCGGGGAGCTGTTTTTT	CAWSVLFTGELFF
TRBV7-8	TRBD2	TRBJ2-1	TGTGCCAGCAGCTTGACTAGCGGGAGGGCCCTCGGCTACAATGAGCAGTTCTTC	CASSLTSGRALGYNEQFF
TRBV29-1	-	TRBJ1-2	TGCAGCGTTGAAGAACAGAACTTTAACTATGGCTACACCTTC	CSVEEQNFNYGYTF
TRBV18	TRBD2	TRBJ2-5	TGTGCCAGCTCACGTGGCAGCGGGGGAGAGACCCAGTACTTC	CASSRGSGGETQYF
TRBV6-5	-	TRBJ1-1	TGTGCCAGCAGCCCCAGGGGACTGAACACTGAAGCTTTCTTT	CASSPRGLNTEAFF
TRBV7-8	-	TRBJ2-1	TGTGCCAGCAGTTTAACAGCCGGAAGGCAGTTCTTC	CASSLTAGRQFF
TRBV4-2	-	TRBJ2-4	TGTGCCAGCAGCCAAGATTGGCGAGGGCTGACCATTCAGTACTTC	CASSQDWRGLTIQYF
TRBV27	TRBD1	TRBJ2-7	TGTGCCAGCAGTTTCCGGGACAGGGTAGACGAGCAGTACTTC	CASSFRDRVDEQYF
TRBV4-1	-	TRBJ1-2	TGCGCCAGCAGCCACCAAGGACAGACACGACTGGGCTACACCTTC	CASSHQGQTRLGYTF
TRBV19	-	TRBJ1-1	TGTGCCATTTCTCTGGGGGGGCGGATTGGCACTGAAGCTTTCTTT	CAISLGGRIGTEAFF
TRBV30	-	TRBJ1-1	TGTGCCTGGAGTGTAGGGGTCAGCGAAGCTTTCTTT	CAWSVGVSEAFF
TRBV19	TRBD1	TRBJ1-2	TGTGCCAGTAGTATGGGGGACAGCTATGGCTACACCTTC	CASSMGDSYGYTF
TRBV10-3	TRBD2	TRBJ2-7	TGTGCCATCAGCGGGACTAGCGGGAGAGGCTACGAGCAGTACTTC	CAISGTSGRGYEQYF
TRBV20-1	-	TRBJ2-7	TGCAGTGCAGAGATCAGGGGTCAGCAGTACTTC	CSAEIRGQQYF
TRBV5-4	-	TRBJ2-5	TGTGCCAGCAGGAGAACGGGGGGCGGAGAGACCCAGTACTTC	CASRRTGGGETQYF
TRBV28	-	TRBJ1-5	TGTGCCAGCCTCCCTCGGGAGGGAGTTCTTAATCAGCCCCAGCATTTT	CASLPREGVLNQPQHF
TRBV15	-	TRBJ1-4	TGTGCCACCAGCAGTCCCGCAGGTGCAACTAATGAAAAACTGTTTTTT	CATSSPAGATNEKLFF
TRBV7-9	-	TRBJ2-7	TGTGCCAGCAGCTTAGAAGGGGAAGGGATCGTCAACGAGCAGTACTTC	CASSLEGEGIVNEQYF
TRBV6-5	TRBD1	TRBJ1-2	TGTGCCAGCAGTTACTCGAAAGGGGGCGCCTATGGCTACACCTTC	CASSYSKGGAYGYTF
TRBV5-4	TRBD2	TRBJ2-7	TGTGCCAGCAGCCCAGGACTAGCGGGATACGAGCAGTACTTC	CASSPGLAGYEQYF
TRBV19	-	TRBJ2-2	TGTGCCAGTAGTTTAGATACGGAGGTAACCGGGGAGCTGTTTTTT	CASSLDTEVTGELFF
TRBV6-6	-	TRBJ2-3	TGTGCCAGCAGTGCCCCCGGGGTCCATGTCACAGATACGCAGTATTTT	CASSAPGVHVTDTQYF